The 18 T cell receptor beta chains presented below share a single source sample, sequenced in a study of CD8 T cells in Susac syndrome. When the RNA was reverse transcribed, random hexamers were used with an input of about 0.5 to 1 ug. TCRdb reprocessed the immunoSEQ multiplex PCR reads via MiXCR and lists one record per CDR3 protein. The sample includes some 180,000 distinct CDR3 sequences, 90% to 95% of them seen just once. The sequenced sample was CD4+ T cells from PBMCs. Receptor source: a human donor with Susac syndrome.

The chain is built from TRBV27 and TRBJ1-6; D is unclear. From germline, CDR1 is MNHEY and CDR2 SMNVEV (reference sequence). The CDR3 is made up of 15 amino acids. The germline V and J ends were trimmed by 4 bases and 7 bases, with 14 bases remaining between them. The CDR3 bases are TGTGCCAGCAGTTGGAGAATTCGGGAGAATTCACCCCTCCACTTT. Translating it yields CASSWRIRENSPLHF.

This sequence joins TRBV12-3 or TRBV12-4 and TRBJ1-5, with D tentatively TRBD1 (5 bases). Trimming pared 6 bases from V and 0 bases from J, leaving 18 bases between. This CDR3 has 17 residues. The CDR3 DNA follows: TGTGCCAGCAGCGAAACTAAGGGACCCCATAGCAATCAGCCCCAGCATTTT. It encodes CASSETKGPHSNQPQHF.

The rearrangement joins TRBV6-6 to TRBJ1-2; no reliable D call. Trimming pared 0 bases from V and 4 bases from J, leaving 6 bases between. The CDR3 sequence is 13 residues long. Germline assignment: CDR1 MNHNY and CDR2 SVGAGI (reference sequence). The CDR3 bases are TGTGCCAGCAGTTACTCGAGGATCTATGGCTACACCTTC. Residues: CASSYSRIYGYTF.

J is TRBJ2-5 and V is TRBV10-3, with 11 positions matching TRBD1. The CDR3 length is 15 residues. CDR1 is ENHRY, CDR2 SYGVKD, per germline. The V gene end was trimmed by 6 bases and the J gene end by 4 bases; junction bases not matched to a gene: 7. The CDR3 is CAIRRGQGGRETQYF. The CDR3 DNA reads TGTGCCATCAGGAGGGGACAGGGGGGACGAGAGACCCAGTACTTC.

The J gene is TRBJ2-1, the V gene TRBV20-1, with D maybe TRBD2 (5 bases). V gave up 6 bases and J gave up 5 bases, with 23 bases separating them. CDR1 is DFQATT, CDR2 SNEGSKA, per germline (reference sequence). The CDR3 has 16 amino acids. CDR3 bases: TGCAGTGCCGGAACTAGGGTAGTAGAAGTCGACAATGAGCAGTTCTTC. Its translation: CSAGTRVVEVDNEQFF.

This sequence joins TRBV6-5 and TRBJ1-1, with D possibly matching TRBD1 (5 bases). Germline loops: CDR1 MNHEY, CDR2 SVGAGI. The CDR3 is made up of 13 amino acids. Trimming shortened V by 2 bases and J by 7 bases, and 11 bases separated the two germline ends. CDR3 protein: CASSYRVGGEAFF. The CDR3 region has the DNA TGTGCCAGCAGTTACAGGGTGGGGGGTGAAGCTTTCTTT.

This clonotype was detected only a few times. This chain uses TRBV12-3 or TRBV12-4 with TRBJ2-1; the match to TRBD2 covers 8 bases. The CDR3 totals 14 residues. The J segment lost 0 bases and the V segment lost 5 bases, leaving 0 bases of the junction unmatched. The CDR3 DNA sequence: TGTGCCAGCAGTACTAGCGGCTCCTACAATGAGCAGTTCTTC. Protein product: CASSTSGSYNEQFF.

This chain connects TRBV5-1 to TRBJ2-7; no firm D call. Germline V gene lookup returns CDR1 SGHRS and CDR2 YFSETQ. The CDR3 contains 14 residues. Trimming shortened V by 0 bases and J by 2 bases, and 9 bases separated the two germline ends. The CDR3 loop reads CASSLVGGPYEQYF. The CDR3 nucleotides are TGCGCCAGCAGCTTGGTAGGCGGACCCTACGAGCAGTACTTC.

The V gene is TRBV5-1, the J gene TRBJ2-7, with D hard to call. This CDR3 contains 13 residues. Trimming cost V 4 bases and J 3 bases, with 11 bases left between them. Germline V lookup: CDR1 SGHRS, CDR2 YFSETQ. The CDR3 loop is CASSNPGGYEQYF. The CDR3 DNA follows: TGCGCCAGCAGCAACCCGGGCGGCTACGAGCAGTACTTC.

The sample holds a few counts of this clonotype. The V call is TRBV5-4, the J call TRBJ2-2, with TRBD2 as a possible D gene (7 bases). With 1 base removed from V and 5 bases from J, the gap between germline ends came to 18 bases. This CDR3 is built from 17 residues. CDR1 is SGHNT, CDR2 YYREEE, per germline (reference sequence). The CDR3 region has the DNA TGTGCCAGCAGCTTGACGGGGGGCGCGAGGGAGACCGGGGAGCTGTTTTTT. This encodes CASSLTGGARETGELFF. Full variable domain (remainder filled in from reference TRBV5-4 and TRBJ2-2): ETGVTQSPTHLIKTRGQQVTLRCSSQSGHNTVSWYQQALGQGPQFIFQYYREEENGRGNFPPRFSGLQFPNYSSELNVNALELDDSALYLCASSLTGGARETGELFFGEGSRLTVL.

The table lists this clonotype with a few counts. The J gene is TRBJ2-7, the V gene TRBV20-1, with 7 bases fitting TRBD1. This CDR3 is 15 amino acids long. Looked up from germline, CDR1 is DFQATT and CDR2 is SNEGSKA (reference sequence). Trimming at V came to 3 bases and at J to 2 bases, leaving 10 bases not matched to a gene. The CDR3 is CSASRGGEGTYEQYF. CDR3 coding DNA: TGCAGTGCTAGTCGAGGGGGCGAAGGCACCTACGAGCAGTACTTC.

V gene TRBV19 combines with J gene TRBJ2-4; TRBD2 aligns across 9 bases. Trimming cost V 5 bases and J 1 base; bases outside gene matches: 15. The CDR3 has 19 amino acids. CDR1 and CDR2 (germline): LNHDA, SQIVND (reference sequence). CDR3 amino acids: CASSPRGSGSDGAKNIQYF. CDR3 nucleotides: TGTGCCAGTAGTCCTCGTGGTAGCGGGAGCGATGGGGCCAAAAACATTCAGTACTTC.

CDR3 coding DNA: TGCAGTGCTAGGCACACAAGCACCGGGGAGCTGTTTTTT. Its protein product is CSARHTSTGELFF. The chain uses TRBV20-1 and TRBJ2-2; D is unresolved. In germline, CDR1 is DFQATT, CDR2 SNEGSKA (reference sequence). This CDR3 spans 13 amino acids. V was cut by 3 bases and J by 4 bases, with 9 bases left in between.

The CDR3 protein is CASSNTGFRIDTEAFF. The CDR3 DNA reads as TGTGCCAGCAGTAACACAGGTTTTCGGATAGACACTGAAGCTTTCTTT. The rearrangement links TRBV27 to TRBJ1-1; a possible D gene is TRBD1 (5 bases). V lost 5 bases and J lost 3, with 19 bases in between. This CDR3 has 16 amino acids. Germline V gene lookup returns CDR1 MNHEY and CDR2 SMNVEV (reference sequence).

The rearrangement uses TRBV10-3 and TRBJ1-3; unclear D gene. Trimming pared 4 bases from V and 9 bases from J, leaving 7 bases between. Looked up from germline, CDR1 is ENHRY and CDR2 is SYGVKD. The CDR3 totals 11 residues. CDR3 in DNA: TGTGCCATCAGTGGCTATAGCACCATATATTTT. Protein: CAISGYSTIYF.

V is TRBV2 and J is TRBJ2-5, with D possibly matching TRBD1 (6 bases). CDR3 length equals 12 residues. Looked up from germline, CDR1 is SNHLY and CDR2 is FYNNEI. The V and J ends lost 10 bases and 1 base respectively, with 10 bases between them. The DNA of the CDR3 is TGTGCCACTTCAGGGGCCCAAGAGACCCAGTACTTC. It encodes CATSGAQETQYF. Full variable domain (outside the CDR3, taken from reference TRBV2 and TRBJ2-5): EPEVTQTPSHQVTQMGQEVILRCVPISNHLYFYWYRQILGQKVEFLVSFYNNEISEKSEIFDDQFSVERPDGSNFTLKIRSTKLEDSAMYFCATSGAQETQYFGPGTRLLVL.

This chain joins TRBV3-1 and TRBJ2-7; 12 bases fit TRBD2. J gave up 3 bases and V 0 bases, and 6 bases lay outside the gene matches. CDR3 length equals 17 residues. From germline, CDR1 is LGHDT and CDR2 YNNKEL (reference sequence). Here the CDR3 reads CASSQERTSGENYEQYF. The CDR3 DNA reads TGTGCCAGCAGCCAAGAAAGGACTAGCGGGGAAAACTACGAGCAGTACTTC.

This rearrangement joins TRBV2 to TRBJ2-2, with 8 positions matching TRBD2. This CDR3 is 14 amino acids long. Losses at the gene ends were 7 bases for V and 7 bases for J; bases not matched to a gene: 8. Germline CDR1 is SNHLY and CDR2 is FYNNEI. The CDR3 is CASTRGRSGGELFF. CDR3 coding DNA: TGTGCCAGCACGCGCGGGAGGTCTGGCGGGGAGCTGTTTTTT.